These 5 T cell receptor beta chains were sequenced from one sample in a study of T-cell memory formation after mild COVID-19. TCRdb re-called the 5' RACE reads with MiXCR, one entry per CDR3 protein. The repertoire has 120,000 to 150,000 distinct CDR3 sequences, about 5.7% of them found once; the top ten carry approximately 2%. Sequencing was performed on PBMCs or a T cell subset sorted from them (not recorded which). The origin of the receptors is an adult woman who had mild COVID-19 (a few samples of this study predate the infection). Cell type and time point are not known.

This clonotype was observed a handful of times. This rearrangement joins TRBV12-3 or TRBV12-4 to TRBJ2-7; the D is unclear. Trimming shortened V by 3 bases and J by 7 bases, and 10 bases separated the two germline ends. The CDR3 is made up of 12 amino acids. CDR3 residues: CASSFAQREQYF. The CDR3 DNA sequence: TGTGCCAGCAGTTTCGCTCAGAGGGAGCAGTACTTC.

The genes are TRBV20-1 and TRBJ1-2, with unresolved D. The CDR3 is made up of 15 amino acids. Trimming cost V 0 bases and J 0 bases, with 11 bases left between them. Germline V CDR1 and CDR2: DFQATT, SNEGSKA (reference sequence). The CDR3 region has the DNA TGCAGTGCTAGAGATCGAGGCCAAGCTAACTATGGCTACACCTTC. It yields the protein CSARDRGQANYGYTF.

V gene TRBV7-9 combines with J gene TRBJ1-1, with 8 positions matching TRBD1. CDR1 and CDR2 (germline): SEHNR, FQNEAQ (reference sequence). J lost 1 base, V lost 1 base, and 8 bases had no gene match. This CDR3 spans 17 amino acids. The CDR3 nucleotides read TGTGCCAGCAGCTTAGTTGGGACAGGCAATAGGAACACTGAAGCTTTCTTT. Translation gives CASSLVGTGNRNTEAFF.

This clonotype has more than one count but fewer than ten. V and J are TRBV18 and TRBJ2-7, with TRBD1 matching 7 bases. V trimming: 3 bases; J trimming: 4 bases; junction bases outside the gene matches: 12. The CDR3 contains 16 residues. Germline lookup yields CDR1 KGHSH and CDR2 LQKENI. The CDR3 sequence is CASSPGPGGDGYEQYF. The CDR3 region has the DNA TGTGCCAGCTCACCCGGTCCAGGGGGAGATGGGTACGAGCAGTACTTC.

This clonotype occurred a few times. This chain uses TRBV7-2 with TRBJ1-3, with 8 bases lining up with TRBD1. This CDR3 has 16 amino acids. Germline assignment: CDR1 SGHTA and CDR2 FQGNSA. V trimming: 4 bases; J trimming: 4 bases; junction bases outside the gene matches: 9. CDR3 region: CASSSGFGTGGNTIYF. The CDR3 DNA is TGTGCCAGCAGCTCCGGTTTCGGGACAGGCGGAAACACCATATATTTT.